This T cell receptor (beta chain) stems from a study of cytomegalovirus exposure and HLA in healthy donors. Study findings and constraints: Researchers catalogued approximately 160 TCR beta chains as cytomegalovirus-associated.

In the case of this clone: Its antigen is not known.

The CDR3 length is 12 residues. The germline gives CDR1 LNHDA, CDR2 SQIVND (reference sequence). The PCR was carried out with 60 Vbeta primers and 13 Jbeta primers. Profiled with immunoSEQ multiplex PCR; TCRdb holds only in-frame clones, not every one. This table has 200,000 or so clones, almost 70% appearing once. Input material: PBMCs. This receptor was identified in a man in his forties in good health and CMV-seropositive. The chain couples TRBV19 to TRBJ2-5; the D gene is possibly TRBD1 (6 bases). The J call is in doubt because the DNA end fits TRBJ2-7 better. CDR3 sequence reads: CASSGTGYEQYF. DNA for the CDR3: TGTGCCAGTAGTGGTACAGGGTACGAGCAGTACTTC.